This is a list of T cell receptor beta chains from one sample in a study of response to subunit inactivated influenza vaccine. MiXCR, run by TCRdb on the RT-PCR reads, gives a single entry per CDR3 protein. The sample holds some 500,000 distinct CDR3 sequences, about 25% seen once. The sequencing used CD4+ T cells sorted from PBMCs, collected around 5 days after vaccination. The source of these receptors is a man aged 45 to 65 who received an inactivated influenza vaccine. CDR3s include the opening cysteine and the closing phenylalanine or tryptophan. The D gene is left open where the match is weak. Not all rows give a size; the values are once, few, many and, for expanded clones, a class.

-	TRBV20-1	13	TRBJ1-6	-	TGCAGTGCTAGAGGATCCGTAAATTCACCCCTCCACTTT	CSARGSVNSPLHF
-	TRBV12-3/TRBV12-4	15	TRBJ2-3	few	TGTGCCAGCAAAGGAGGGACGGAGGGTACAGATACGCAGTATTTT	CASKGGTEGTDTQYF
-	TRBV9	16	TRBJ2-5	few	TGTGCCAGCAGCGTAGGGGGGCATGTTTCTCAAGAGACCCAGTACTTC	CASSVGGHVSQETQYF
-	TRBV20-1	15	TRBJ2-7	few	TGCAGTGCTAGAGATATCGCTAAGAGCTCCTACGAGCAGTACTTC	CSARDIAKSSYEQYF
-	TRBV4-2	14	TRBJ2-3	-	TGTGCCAGCAGCCAAGCCCCCGGGGCAGATACGCAGTATTTT	CASSQAPGADTQYF
-	TRBV10-3	15	TRBJ2-7	few	TGTGCCATCAAGGAAGGCTGGACAGACTCCTACGAGCAGTACTTC	CAIKEGWTDSYEQYF
-	TRBV20-1	14	TRBJ2-3	-	TGCAGTGCTAGAACACTAGGGAGCACAGATACGCAGTATTTT	CSARTLGSTDTQYF
TRBD1	TRBV3-1	16	TRBJ1-2	once	TGTGCCAGCAGCTTCCGGACAGGGGGCGGGACGGATGGCTACACCTTC	CASSFRTGGGTDGYTF
-	TRBV7-2	11	TRBJ2-2	-	TGTGCCAGCGCGTTCACCGGGGAGCTGTTTTTT	CASAFTGELFF
-	TRBV5-1	14	TRBJ2-7	many	TGCGCCAGCAGCTCGGGACCGGGCTCCTACGAGCAGTACTTC	CASSSGPGSYEQYF
TRBD2	TRBV6-1	11	TRBJ2-1	-	TGTGCCAGCAGTGTTGGACTAGCGGGGATCTTC	CASSVGLAGIF
-	TRBV5-1	15	TRBJ2-5	-	TGCGCCAGCAGCACAGACGGGAGACGAACGGAGACCCAGTACTTC	CASSTDGRRTETQYF
TRBD1	TRBV15	16	TRBJ1-2	few	TGTGCCACCAGCAGAGATAGTCGAAGGGGGCGAGGTGGCTACACCTTC	CATSRDSRRGRGGYTF
-	TRBV5-1	11	TRBJ1-1	few	TGCGCCAGCAGGGAGAACACTGAAGCTTTCTTT	CASRENTEAFF
TRBD2	TRBV6-2/TRBV6-3	16	TRBJ2-1	-	TGTGCCAGCAGTGACCCACTAGCGGGACTGTTGGGAGAGCAGTTCTTC	CASSDPLAGLLGEQFF
TRBD1	TRBV10-2	14	TRBJ1-1	few	TGCGCCACTCAATTCGCAGGGGGCCCCACTGAAGCTTTCTTT	CATQFAGGPTEAFF
TRBD1	TRBV5-1	14	TRBJ1-1	many	TGCGCCAGCAGCTGGACAGGGGCGAACACTGAAGCTTTCTTT	CASSWTGANTEAFF
-	TRBV20-1	13	TRBJ2-3	-	TGCAGTGCTTTACCGGGGGCCACAGATACGCAGTATTTT	CSALPGATDTQYF
TRBD1	TRBV5-1	16	TRBJ2-2	-	TGCGCCAGCAGCTGGGCCGGGACAGCTAACACCGGGGAGCTGTTTTTT	CASSWAGTANTGELFF
-	TRBV20-1	15	TRBJ2-3	few	TGCAGTGCTAGCCGGGCCGTCTTAATCACAGATACGCAGTATTTT	CSASRAVLITDTQYF
-	TRBV5-5	15	TRBJ1-5	-	TGTGCCAGCAGCTTGGCTGGCAGGAGCAATCAGCCCCAGCATTTT	CASSLAGRSNQPQHF
TRBD2	TRBV4-3	16	TRBJ2-1	-	TGCGCCAGCAGCCAAGATCTGGCGGGGGTCCTCAATGAGCAGTTCTTC	CASSQDLAGVLNEQFF
-	TRBV28	14	TRBJ2-7	-	TGTGCCAGCACTTCAGGGGCGCTGTCCTACGAGCAGTACTTC	CASTSGALSYEQYF
TRBD1	TRBV5-1	16	TRBJ2-7	-	TGCGCCAGCAGCTTGGTTCCAACGGGACAGGTCTACGAGCAGTACTTC	CASSLVPTGQVYEQYF
-	TRBV4-2	15	TRBJ2-3	-	TGTGCCAGCAGCCAAGATGGGGACCACACAGATACGCAGTATTTT	CASSQDGDHTDTQYF
-	TRBV12-3/TRBV12-4	15	TRBJ1-6	few	TGTGCCAGCAGCCTAGGGTCGGGGGGAAATTCACCCCTCCACTTT	CASSLGSGGNSPLHF
TRBD1	TRBV6-1	15	TRBJ2-2	few	TGTGCCAGCAAATCGACAGGGGCGAACACCGGGGAGCTGTTTTTT	CASKSTGANTGELFF
TRBD1	TRBV20-1	16	TRBJ1-2	-	TGCAGTGCAAGGGGACAGGGAGATCCCTCTAACTATGGCTACACCTTC	CSARGQGDPSNYGYTF
TRBD1	TRBV18	16	TRBJ2-7	few	TGTGCCAGCTCACAGAACCTCGGGACAGGGTCTAAAGAGCAGTACTTC	CASSQNLGTGSKEQYF
-	TRBV12-3/TRBV12-4	16	TRBJ2-2	few	TGTGCCAGCAGTTTAAATCCGGGTTGGGGGACCGGGGAGCTGTTTTTT	CASSLNPGWGTGELFF
-	TRBV5-1	13	TRBJ1-1	-	TGCGCCAGCAGCTCCCTAGGGGCCGCTGAAGCTTTCTTT	CASSSLGAAEAFF
-	TRBV18	15	TRBJ1-1	few	TGTGCCAGCTCACCAGCTCTTATGTTGAACACTGAAGCTTTCTTT	CASSPALMLNTEAFF
-	TRBV6-1	13	TRBJ1-5	-	TGTGCCAGCAGACGAAGGGAGAATCAGCCCCAGCATTTT	CASRRRENQPQHF
-	TRBV12-3/TRBV12-4	14	TRBJ1-6	-	TGTGCCAGCAGTGATGACAGGAGAGATTCACCCCTCCACTTT	CASSDDRRDSPLHF
-	TRBV24-1	15	TRBJ1-1	-	TGTGCCACCAGTGATTCACAAGCCATGAACACTGAAGCTTTCTTT	CATSDSQAMNTEAFF
TRBD2	TRBV5-1	16	TRBJ2-5	-	TGCGCCAGCAGCTTGTTCCCTAGCGGGGGCCAAGAGACCCAGTACTTC	CASSLFPSGGQETQYF
-	TRBV9	16	TRBJ1-4	-	TGTGCCAGCAGCGTAGGGGACGGTAGAACGAATGAAAAACTGTTTTTT	CASSVGDGRTNEKLFF
-	TRBV6-6	13	TRBJ1-6	-	TGTGCCAGCAGTAAACAGGGCTATTCACCCCTCCACTTT	CASSKQGYSPLHF
-	TRBV24-1	15	TRBJ2-2	many	TGTGCCACCAGTGATGCGACAGTCTACACCGGGGAGCTGTTTTTT	CATSDATVYTGELFF
TRBD2	TRBV20-1	14	TRBJ2-7	few	TGCAGTGCTAGAGCTGCGGGGGAGTTCTACGAGCAGTACTTC	CSARAAGEFYEQYF
-	TRBV10-3	13	TRBJ2-5	many	TGTGCCATCAGTGAGTCGGGGGTGGAGACCCAGTACTTC	CAISESGVETQYF
TRBD2	TRBV9	17	TRBJ2-2	few	TGTGCCAGCAGCCCCAGACTAGCGGGAGTGATAGGCGGGGAGCTGTTTTTT	CASSPRLAGVIGGELFF
-	TRBV20-1	10	TRBJ2-7	-	TGCAGTGCTCTCCAGTGGGAGCAGTACTTC	CSALQWEQYF
-	TRBV11-2	16	TRBJ2-1	-	TGTGCCAGCAGCTTAGATAGGGGACGTTCCTACAATGAGCAGTTCTTC	CASSLDRGRSYNEQFF
TRBD2	TRBV10-3	14	TRBJ2-7	few	TGTGCCATCAGTCCCGGGACTAGTTTCCACGAGCAGTACTTC	CAISPGTSFHEQYF
-	TRBV10-3	14	TRBJ2-3	-	TGTGCCATCAGTCTGCGACAAACATCAGATACGCAGTATTTT	CAISLRQTSDTQYF
TRBD1	TRBV29-1	16	TRBJ2-2	few	TGCAGCGCCGCCGCCCCGGGACAGGGTGTGGCCGGGGAGCTGTTTTTT	CSAAAPGQGVAGELFF
TRBD2	TRBV7-2	14	TRBJ2-5	-	TGTGCCAGCATGGCTAGCGGGGCCGCTATGTCCCAGTACTTC	CASMASGAAMSQYF
TRBD1	TRBV24-1	16	TRBJ1-2	-	TGTGCCACCAGTGATACGAGGACAGGGGGAACCTATGGCTACACCTTC	CATSDTRTGGTYGYTF